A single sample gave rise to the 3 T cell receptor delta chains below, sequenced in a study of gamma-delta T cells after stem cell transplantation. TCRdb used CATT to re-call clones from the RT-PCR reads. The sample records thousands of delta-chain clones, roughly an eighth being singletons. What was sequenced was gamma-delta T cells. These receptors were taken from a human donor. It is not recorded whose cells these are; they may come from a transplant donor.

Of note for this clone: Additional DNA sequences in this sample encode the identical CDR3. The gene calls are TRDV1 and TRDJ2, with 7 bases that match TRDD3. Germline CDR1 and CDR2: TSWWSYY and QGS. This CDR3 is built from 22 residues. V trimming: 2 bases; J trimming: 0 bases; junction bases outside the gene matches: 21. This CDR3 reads CALGERIARVELGIPLTAQLFF. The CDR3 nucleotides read TGTGCTCTTGGGGAAAGGATAGCCCGGGTCGAACTGGGGATTCCTTTGACAGCACAACTCTTCTTT.

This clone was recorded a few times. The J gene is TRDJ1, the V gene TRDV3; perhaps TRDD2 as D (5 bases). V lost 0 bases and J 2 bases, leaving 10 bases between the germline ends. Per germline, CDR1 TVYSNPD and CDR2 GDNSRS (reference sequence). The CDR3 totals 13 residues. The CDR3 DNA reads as TGTGCCTTTAGCTTCCATCCTACCGATAAACTCATCTTT. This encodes CAFSFHPTDKLIF.

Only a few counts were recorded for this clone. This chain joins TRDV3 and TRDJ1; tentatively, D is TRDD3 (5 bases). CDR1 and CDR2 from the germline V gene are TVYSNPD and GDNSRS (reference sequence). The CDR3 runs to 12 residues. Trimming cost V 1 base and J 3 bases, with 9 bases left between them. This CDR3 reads CAFNRGPDKLIF. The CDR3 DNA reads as TGTGCCTTTAATCGGGGACCCGATAAACTCATCTTT.